This paragraph reports one T cell receptor beta chain. Trimming took off 8 bases at V and 7 bases at J, with 18 bases between the two ends. Germline values: CDR1 MNHEY, CDR2 SVGAGI. The CDR3 loop spans 14 amino acids. The sample belongs to a study of blood T cell repertoires in COVID-19. Study at large: COVID-19 samples, acute and convalescent, were from the United States, Italy and Spain. In each case, the material was cDNA or gDNA derived from T cells, B-cell-depleted T cells, or PBMCs.

In the original workflow: Estimates of nucleated cell counts were drawn from the amplification of reference gene primers. TCRdb keeps only in-frame clones here, not all; method: immunoSEQ multiplex PCR. V and J calls and clone size come straight from that table; D and trimming were deduced from the DNA. Here the sample spans roughly 35,000 clones, roughly 90% being singletons. The specimen sequenced was peripheral blood. This TCR was sampled from a man in his 70s with acute or convalescent COVID-19. The V call is TRBV6-5, the J call TRBJ1-5, with a possible D match to TRBD1 (6 bases). CDR3 sequence reads: CASRQGGFSQPQHF. Written as DNA, the CDR3 is TGTGCCAGCCGCCAAGGGGGATTCAGCCAGCCCCAGCATTTT.